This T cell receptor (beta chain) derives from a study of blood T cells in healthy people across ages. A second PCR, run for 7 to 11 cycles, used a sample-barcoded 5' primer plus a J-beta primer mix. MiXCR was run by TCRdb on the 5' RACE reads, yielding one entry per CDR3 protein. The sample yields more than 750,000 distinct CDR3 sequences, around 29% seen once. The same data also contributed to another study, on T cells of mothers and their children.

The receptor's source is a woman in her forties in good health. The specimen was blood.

CDR3 DNA sequence: TGCAGCGTTGGGGGGGGGCACTCTGGGGCCAACGTCCTGACTTTC. This codes for CSVGGGHSGANVLTF. V gene TRBV29-1 combines with J gene TRBJ2-6, with D possibly TRBD2 on 7 matching bases. Germline CDR1 SQVTM, CDR2 ANQGSEA. The CDR3 runs 15 residues. V was trimmed by 4 bases and J by 0 bases, leaving 10 bases between them.